This T cell receptor (beta chain) was captured in a study of blood T cell repertoires in COVID-19. The germline CDR1 and CDR2 sequences are SEHNR and FQNEAQ (reference sequence). V gave up 8 bases and J gave up 4 bases; unmatched junction bases: 4. The CDR3 contains 12 residues. Per the authors' pipeline: Amplification from reference gene primers served as the basis for estimated nucleated cell counts. TCRdb's table, derived via immunoSEQ multiplex PCR, lists solely in-frame clones and lacks some. V, J and clone size derive from that table, while D and trimming were established from the DNA sequence. The table records about 280,000 clones, 85% to 90% of them present only once.

The genes are TRBV7-9 and TRBJ1-2; 7 bases line up with TRBD1. Specimen: peripheral blood. The TCR sequence derives from a woman aged 25 to 45 with COVID-19, enrolled during active disease. This CDR3 reads CASRAGGYGYTF. DNA of the CDR3: TGTGCCAGCCGGGCAGGGGGCTATGGCTACACCTTC.